A selection of T cell receptor beta chains follows, all from one sample in a study of technical replicates of blood from a handful of donors. Assay: immunoSEQ multiplex PCR; the TCRdb copy retains only in-frame clones and omits some. The table shows some 90,000 clones, with roughly 96% occurring only once. The sequencing input was T cells isolated from PBMCs. All receptors derive from a human donor in good health. Both conserved end residues are part of each CDR3. The D gene is left open where the match is weak. Clone sizes are given selectively: once, few, many, or a class where the clone is expanded.

cdr3_aa cdr3_nt v_call d_call j_call clone_size
CASSNEGQGYNEQFF TGTGCCAGTAGTAATGAGGGACAGGGGTACAATGAGCAGTTCTTC TRBV19 TRBD1 TRBJ2-1 NA
CASSPQGTGGFQPQHF TGTGCCAGCTCACCACAAGGGACAGGGGGCTTTCAGCCCCAGCATTTT TRBV18 TRBD1 TRBJ1-5 NA
CASSGLAGGNTGELFF TGTGCCAGCAGCGGGCTAGCGGGAGGGAACACCGGGGAGCTGTTTTTT TRBV9 TRBD2 TRBJ2-2 NA
CASSLAPSRKAFF TGTGCCAGCAGCTTAGCGCCAAGCAGGAAAGCTTTCTTT TRBV11-1 NA TRBJ1-1 NA
CASSLAGAEAFF TGTGCCAGCAGCTTAGCAGGGGCTGAAGCTTTCTTT TRBV7-9 NA TRBJ1-1 once
CASSFPWPRMNTEAFF TGTGCCAGCAGCTTCCCGTGGCCCCGTATGAACACTGAAGCTTTCTTT TRBV7-9 NA TRBJ1-1 NA
CAGAGLAGGSSYEQYF TGTGCCGGTGCGGGACTAGCGGGAGGGAGCTCCTACGAGCAGTACTTC TRBV30 TRBD2 TRBJ2-7 NA
CAIRSGQGIPFSYEQYF TGTGCCATCAGGTCGGGACAGGGTATCCCCTTTAGCTACGAGCAGTACTTC TRBV10-3 TRBD1 TRBJ2-7 NA
CASTRGAGNTEAFF TGTGCCAGCACTAGGGGCGCAGGGAACACTGAAGCTTTCTTT TRBV2 NA TRBJ1-1 NA
CASSKGQVNQPQHF TGTGCCAGCAGCAAGGGACAGGTGAATCAGCCCCAGCATTTT TRBV21-1 NA TRBJ1-5 NA
CASSEGGGRFNEQFF TGTGCCAGCAGTGAAGGGGGCGGGAGGTTTAATGAGCAGTTCTTC TRBV6-1 TRBD2 TRBJ2-1 NA
CASSLVGGVDIQYF TGTGCCAGCAGCTTAGTCGGAGGAGTAGACATTCAGTACTTC TRBV7-9 NA TRBJ2-4 NA
CASSLVGSGRASYNEQFF TGTGCCAGCAGCTTGGTTGGTAGCGGGAGGGCCTCGTACAATGAGCAGTTCTTC TRBV5-5 TRBD2 TRBJ2-1 NA
CAISEEDRASYEQYF TGTGCCATCAGTGAGGAGGACAGGGCCTCCTACGAGCAGTACTTC TRBV10-3 TRBD1 TRBJ2-7 NA
CASSLGSSGANVLTF TGTGCCAGCAGCCTAGGGAGCTCTGGGGCCAACGTCCTGACTTTC TRBV7-3 NA TRBJ2-6 NA
CASREFSAALWDTQYF TGTGCCAGCAGGGAATTTAGCGCCGCACTATGGGATACGCAGTATTTT TRBV6-1 NA TRBJ2-3 NA
CASSYSGEKLFF TGTGCCAGCAGTTACTCTGGCGAAAAACTGTTTTTT TRBV6-6 NA TRBJ1-4 NA
CASSVGQAPNYGYTF TGTGCCAGCAGCGTAGGACAAGCCCCTAACTATGGCTACACCTTC TRBV9 NA TRBJ1-2 NA
CASSFGLAGLSYNEQFF TGTGCCAGCAGTTTCGGTCTAGCGGGACTCTCCTACAATGAGCAGTTCTTC TRBV27 TRBD2 TRBJ2-1 NA
CASSPITGAENEKLFF TGTGCCAGCTCACCGATAACAGGGGCTGAAAATGAAAAACTGTTTTTT TRBV18 TRBD1 TRBJ1-4 NA
CASIPSGPQGGEGNTIYF TGTGCCAGTATTCCTTCAGGGCCGCAGGGGGGCGAAGGAAACACCATATATTTT TRBV19 TRBD1 TRBJ1-3 NA
CASSEGAGDTEAFF TGCGCCAGCAGCGAAGGGGCTGGGGACACTGAAGCTTTCTTT TRBV5-1 NA TRBJ1-1 NA